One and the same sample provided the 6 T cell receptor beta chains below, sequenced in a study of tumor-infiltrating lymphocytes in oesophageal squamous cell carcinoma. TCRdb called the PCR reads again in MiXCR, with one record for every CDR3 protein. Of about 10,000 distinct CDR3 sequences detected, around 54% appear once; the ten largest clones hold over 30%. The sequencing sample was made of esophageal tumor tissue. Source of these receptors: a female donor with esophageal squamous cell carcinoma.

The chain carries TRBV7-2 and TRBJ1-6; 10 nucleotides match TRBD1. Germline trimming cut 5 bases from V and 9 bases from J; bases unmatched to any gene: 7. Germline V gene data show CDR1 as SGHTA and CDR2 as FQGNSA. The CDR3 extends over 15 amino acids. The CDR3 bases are TGTGCCAGCAGCCCCCGACAGGGGGCCGGTTCACCCCTCCACTTT. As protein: CASSPRQGAGSPLHF.

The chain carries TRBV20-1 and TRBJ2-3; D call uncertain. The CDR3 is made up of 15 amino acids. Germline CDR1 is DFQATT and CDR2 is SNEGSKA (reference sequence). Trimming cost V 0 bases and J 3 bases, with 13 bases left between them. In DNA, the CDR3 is TGCAGTGCTAGAGATGTTGCGCGATTGACAGATACGCAGTATTTT. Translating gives CSARDVARLTDTQYF.

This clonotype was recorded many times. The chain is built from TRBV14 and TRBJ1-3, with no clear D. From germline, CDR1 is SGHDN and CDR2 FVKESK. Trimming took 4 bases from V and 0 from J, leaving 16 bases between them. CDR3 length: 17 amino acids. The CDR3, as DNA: TGTGCCAGCAGCCGCACCACCGGGCGAAGCTCTGGAAACACCATATATTTT. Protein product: CASSRTTGRSSGNTIYF.

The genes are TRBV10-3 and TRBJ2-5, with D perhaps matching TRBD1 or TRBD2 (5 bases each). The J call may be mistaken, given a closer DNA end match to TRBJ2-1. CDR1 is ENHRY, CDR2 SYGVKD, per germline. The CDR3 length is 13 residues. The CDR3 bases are TGTGCCTTCAACAACGGGGCGGACAATGAGCAGTTCTTC. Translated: CAFNNGADNEQFF.

The CDR3 loop reads CASGKGTGGHTEAFF. As DNA, the CDR3 is TGTGCCAGCGGTAAGGGTACAGGAGGTCACACTGAAGCTTTCTTT. The V gene is TRBV6-1, the J gene TRBJ1-1; possibly TRBD1 for D (5 bases). This CDR3 comprises 15 residues. Germline CDR1 reads MNHNS; CDR2 reads SASEGT. V lost 8 bases to trimming and J lost 3 bases, with 19 bases between them.

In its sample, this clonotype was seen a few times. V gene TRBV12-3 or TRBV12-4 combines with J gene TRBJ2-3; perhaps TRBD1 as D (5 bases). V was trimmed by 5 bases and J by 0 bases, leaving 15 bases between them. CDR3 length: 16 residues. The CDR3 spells CASSPLGVPSTDTQYF. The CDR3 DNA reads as TGTGCCAGCAGTCCTTTAGGGGTCCCTAGCACAGATACGCAGTATTTT.